Below, 9 T cell receptor beta chains from the same sample are listed, as sequenced in a study of blood T cell repertoires in COVID-19. Assay: immunoSEQ multiplex PCR; the TCRdb copy retains only in-frame clones and omits some. The table lists approximately 170,000 clones, around 83% of them singletons, with approximately 12% in the top ten. The sequenced sample was peripheral blood. Receptors were obtained from a man between 65 and 79 years old who had recovered from COVID-19.

The V gene is TRBV29-1, the J gene TRBJ1-5; D might be TRBD1 (6 bases). CDR3 length: 13 amino acids. Germline V gene lookup returns CDR1 SQVTM and CDR2 ANQGSEA. The germline V and J ends were trimmed by 6 bases and 6 bases, with 15 bases remaining between them. The CDR3 nucleotides are TGCAGCGTCGCTACAGGGTCCGGTCAGCCCCAGCATTTT. This sequence encodes CSVATGSGQPQHF.

The CDR3 region is CASSFTSGSYDNEQFF. In DNA, the CDR3 is TGTGCCAGCAGCTTTACTAGCGGGAGCTACGACAATGAGCAGTTCTTC. This chain uses TRBV7-2 with TRBJ2-1; 11 positions match TRBD2. CDR3 size: 16 residues. V trimming: 3 bases; J trimming: 5 bases; junction bases outside the gene matches: 6. CDR1 and CDR2 (germline): SGHTA, FQGNSA. The whole variable domain, remainder taken from reference TRBV7-2 and TRBJ2-1, is GAGVSQSPSNKVTEKGKDVELRCDPISGHTALYWYRQSLGQGLEFLIYFQGNSAPDKSGLPSDRFSAERTGGSVSTLTIQRTQQEDSAVYLCASSFTSGSYDNEQFFGPGTRLTVL.

The chain has TRBV18 and TRBJ2-2, with 11 bases that match TRBD2. The CDR3 covers 16 residues. V gave up 4 bases and J gave up 7 bases; unmatched junction bases: 8. Germline assignment: CDR1 KGHSH and CDR2 LQKENI. The CDR3 DNA sequence: TGTGCCAGCTCACGCCCACTAGCGGGAGCCAACGGGGAGCTGTTTTTT. This sequence encodes CASSRPLAGANGELFF.

The J gene is TRBJ1-3, the V gene TRBV5-1; D is unclear. The V and J ends lost 4 bases and 0 bases respectively, with 8 bases between them. The CDR3 sequence is 14 residues long. Germline CDR1 is SGHRS and CDR2 is YFSETQ. The CDR3 bases are TGCGCCAGCAGCCCAGCGGACTCTGGAAACACCATATATTTT. It yields the protein CASSPADSGNTIYF.

V and J are TRBV28 and TRBJ2-6; possibly TRBD1 for D (5 bases). This CDR3 spans 14 amino acids. Per germline, CDR1 MDHEN and CDR2 SYDVKM. The germline V and J ends were trimmed by 8 bases and 4 bases, with 12 bases remaining between them. Here the CDR3 reads CASRQGSGANVLTF. Written as DNA, the CDR3 is TGTGCCAGCCGTCAGGGTTCAGGGGCCAACGTCCTGACTTTC.

The chain has TRBV6-6 and TRBJ2-1; maybe TRBD2 (7 bases). Trimming took 6 bases from V and 0 from J, leaving 27 bases between them. CDR3 length equals 20 residues. Germline V lookup: CDR1 MNHNY, CDR2 SVGAGI (reference sequence). The CDR3 DNA is TGTGCCAGCAGCGGCACACAGGGTGGGAGGGCGAGAAGCTCCTACAATGAGCAGTTCTTC. Translated, it gives CASSGTQGGRARSSYNEQFF.

The V gene is TRBV10-3, the J gene TRBJ1-3; TRBD1 aligns across 10 bases. The CDR3 has 14 residues. J gave up 2 bases and V 6 bases, and 1 base lay outside the gene matches. Per the germline V gene, CDR1 is ENHRY and CDR2 is SYGVKD. The CDR3 DNA reads as TGTGCCATCAGAGACAGGGGGCCTGGAAACACCATATATTTT. Protein: CAIRDRGPGNTIYF.

This rearrangement joins TRBV5-1 to TRBJ1-6; D perhaps matches TRBD1 (6 bases). The CDR3 consists of 16 residues. V was cut by 0 bases and J by 10 bases, with 17 bases left in between. Germline-derived CDR1 and CDR2 are SGHRS and YFSETQ. CDR3 loop: CASSLAGQPEGSPLHF. CDR3 sequence (DNA): TGCGCCAGCAGCTTGGCTGGACAGCCCGAGGGCTCACCCCTCCACTTT.

This clone occurred once. V usage is TRBV15 and J usage is TRBJ1-1, with a weak D call TRBD1 (6 bases). The CDR3 is 15 amino acids. Looked up from germline, CDR1 is LNHNV and CDR2 is YYDKDF (reference sequence). Trimming took 5 bases from V and 4 from J, leaving 17 bases between them. The CDR3 loop reads CATSLRQLQGTEAFF. DNA for the CDR3: TGTGCCACCAGCCTGAGACAGTTACAGGGCACTGAAGCTTTCTTT.